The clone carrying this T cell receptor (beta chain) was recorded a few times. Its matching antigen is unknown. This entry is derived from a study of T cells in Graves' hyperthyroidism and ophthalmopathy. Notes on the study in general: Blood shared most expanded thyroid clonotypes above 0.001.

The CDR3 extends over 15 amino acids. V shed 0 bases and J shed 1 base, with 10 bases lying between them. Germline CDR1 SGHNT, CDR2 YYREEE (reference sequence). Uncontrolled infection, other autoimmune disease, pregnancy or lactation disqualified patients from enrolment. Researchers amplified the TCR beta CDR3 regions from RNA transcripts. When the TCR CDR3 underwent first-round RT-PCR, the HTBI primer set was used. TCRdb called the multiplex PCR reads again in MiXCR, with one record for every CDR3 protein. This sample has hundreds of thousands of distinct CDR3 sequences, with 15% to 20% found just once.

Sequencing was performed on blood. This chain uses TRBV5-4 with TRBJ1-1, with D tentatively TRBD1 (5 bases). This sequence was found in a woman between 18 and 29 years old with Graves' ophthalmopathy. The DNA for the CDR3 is TGTGCCAGCAGCTTGGTCTGGGGCGGGAACACTGAAGCTTTCTTT. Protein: CASSLVWGGNTEAFF.